These T cell receptor beta chains were read from a single sample in a study of cytomegalovirus exposure and HLA in healthy donors. Only in-frame clones appear in the TCRdb table, and some are missing; sequencing was by immunoSEQ multiplex PCR. The sample yields approximately 35,000 clones, about 67% seen once. The sequenced material came from PBMCs. Receptor source: a man aged 40-50 years in good health and CMV-seropositive. Both conserved end residues are trimmed from each CDR3.

J | V | CDR3
TRBJ2-1 | TRBV5-1 | ASSGGGSYNEQF
TRBJ2-5 | TRBV29-1 | SAGAAGETQY
TRBJ1-1 | TRBV19 | ASLTGPNTEAF
TRBJ2-7 | TRBV5-6 | ASSLAGQREQY
TRBJ2-2 | TRBV10-3 | AISDPGTGVTGELF
. | TRBV7-8 | ASSLGGFDEQY
TRBJ1-1 | TRBV5-4 | ASSFPQGAFTEAF
TRBJ1-4 | TRBV7-9 | ASSPQQGYNEKLF
TRBJ2-7 | TRBV5-6 | ASSIAGRYEQY
TRBJ2-5 | TRBV5-5 | ASSISSGGGQETQY
TRBJ1-1 | TRBV9 | ASSDGVAVTEAF
TRBJ2-1 | TRBV7-9 | ASSFGGGRDEQF
TRBJ2-5 | TRBV25-1 | AKEQGASY
TRBJ1-4 | TRBV15 | ATSREDRRDEKLF
TRBJ2-7 | TRBV5-1 | ASSVRLAETYEQY
TRBJ2-2 | TRBV19 | ASSMRPPGELF
. | TRBV6-5 | ASSFTGTGHEQY
TRBJ1-1 | TRBV27 | ASSLGGNTEAF
TRBJ1-2 | TRBV18 | ASSLLSDGGKGYT
TRBJ1-3 | TRBV6-4 | ASRADRGSGNTIY
TRBJ2-5 | TRBV9 | ASSLSREETQY
TRBJ1-5 | TRBV7-9 | ASSRTGLQPQH
TRBJ2-3 | TRBV28 | ASSLGTGVPDTQY
TRBJ2-1 | TRBV15 | ATRDRGWDEQF
TRBJ1-6 | TRBV6-5 | ASRGGQHRGPPLH
TRBJ1-5 | TRBV7-9 | ASSLGQAGNQPQH
TRBJ2-7 | TRBV5-4 | ASSSAGQGREQY
TRBJ1-2 | TRBV19 | ASSIGQGANYGYT
TRBJ2-3 | TRBV7-2 | ASSLVAARTDTQY
TRBJ1-1 | TRBV7-9 | ASSLHMESTEAF
TRBJ2-1 | TRBV9 | ASSVGPGAYNEQF
TRBJ1-1 | TRBV7-9 | ASSLEDPAGTEAF
TRBJ1-1 | TRBV25-1 | ASSERTVTNTEAF
TRBJ2-3 | TRBV7-8 | ASSLAGDTFTDTQY
TRBJ2-3 | TRBV7-9 | ASSLGQGVTDTQY
TRBJ2-3 | TRBV6-1 | ATSLRGSTDTQY
TRBJ2-2 | TRBV5-1 | ASSSRWGDTGELF
TRBJ2-7 | TRBV19 | ASSGGPGQGSYEQY
TRBJ1-6 | TRBV6-5 | ASSIAYNSPLH
TRBJ2-7 | TRBV9 | ASSAGTGDYEQY
TRBJ1-1 | TRBV2 | ASSEAVQGLNTEAF
TRBJ2-1 | TRBV7-2 | ASRAGANNEQF
TRBJ2-3 | TRBV6-6 | ASSYDAGSTDTQY
TRBJ2-5 | TRBV7-9 | ASSLGAGETQY
TRBJ1-6 | TRBV5-1 | ASSSKTGLNSPLH
TRBJ1-1 | TRBV28 | ASSSRGSAF
TRBJ2-3 | TRBV2 | ASSEVAGDLLNTQY
TRBJ2-3 | TRBV29-1 | SVETLAGGTDTQY
TRBJ2-7 | TRBV18 | ASSPGQGAYEQY